One and the same sample provided the 28 T cell receptor beta chains below, sequenced in a study of cytomegalovirus exposure and HLA in healthy donors. The repertoire was sequenced with immunoSEQ multiplex PCR; TCRdb's copy has only in-frame clones and lacks some. The table lists over 45,000 clones, about 92% of them singletons. The sample comprised PBMCs. These receptors came from a woman aged 18 to 35 in good health and CMV-seronegative.

This chain joins TRBV6-4 and TRBJ1-6, with 8 bases matching TRBD1. The CDR3 is 14 residues long. The junction had 8 bases not matched to a gene; V was cut back by 6 bases and J by 10 bases. The germline V gene has CDR1 MRHNA and CDR2 SNTAGT. DNA for the CDR3: TGTGCCAGCAGCGGATCCGGGACAGGCTCACCCCTCCACTTT. Its translation is CASSGSGTGSPLHF.

The V call is TRBV19, the J call TRBJ2-1; unclear D gene. This CDR3 has 15 amino acids. CDR1 and CDR2 from the germline V gene are LNHDA and SQIVND (reference sequence). V dropped 5 bases and J dropped 10 bases, with 21 bases sitting between them. The CDR3 DNA reads as TGTGCCAGTAGTGCACCCCTGCGGCGGTTCAAAGAGCAGTTCTTC. Translating it yields CASSAPLRRFKEQFF. The full variable domain, rest sourced from reference TRBV19 and TRBJ2-1, is DGGITQSPKYLFRKEGQNVTLSCEQNLNHDAMYWYRQDPGQGLRLIYYSQIVNDFQKGDIAEGYSVSREKKESFPLTVTSAQKNPTAFYLCASSAPLRRFKEQFFGPGTRLTVL.

The V gene is TRBV5-1, the J gene TRBJ1-1; 8 positions match TRBD1. The CDR3 runs to 14 residues. Germline V gives CDR1 SGHRS, CDR2 YFSETQ. J was trimmed by 3 bases and V by 4 bases; bases with no gene match: 5. CDR3 protein: CASSRDRQDTEAFF. CDR3 sequence (DNA): TGCGCCAGCAGCCGGGACAGGCAGGACACTGAAGCTTTCTTT.

This chain connects TRBV29-1 to TRBJ1-1, with a tentative D call TRBD1 (6 bases). The CDR3 runs 16 residues. The germline V gene encodes CDR1 SQVTM and CDR2 ANQGSEA. The V and J ends lost 5 bases and 2 bases respectively, with 21 bases between them. CDR3 nucleotide sequence: TGCAGCGTTTTCTCCTGGGGTGCAGGGGTAAACACTGAAGCTTTCTTT. As protein: CSVFSWGAGVNTEAFF.

Sample share makes this clone medium-sized. The chain employs TRBV9 and TRBJ2-7; TRBD2 is a possible D gene (5 bases). The V end was cut by 0 bases, the J end by 3 bases, with 13 bases between. This CDR3 spans 15 amino acids. CDR1 and CDR2 from the germline V gene are SGDLS and YYNGEE. Here the CDR3 DNA reads TGTGCCAGCAGCGTAGGGTCGGGGAAAAACTACGAGCAGTACTTC. The encoded protein is CASSVGSGKNYEQYF.

This clone has only one observation. The V and J genes are TRBV4-1 and TRBJ2-3; 10 bases fit TRBD2. V lost 4 bases to trimming and J lost 2 bases; unmatched junction nucleotides: 9. This CDR3 has 17 residues. Germline CDR1 reads MGHRA; CDR2 reads YSYEKL. The CDR3 protein is CASSPRGGTSDTDTQYF. The DNA of the CDR3 is TGCGCCAGCAGCCCCCGGGGGGGGACTAGCGACACAGATACGCAGTATTTT.

The chain joins TRBV5-1 to TRBJ1-2; a weak D match, TRBD1 (6 bases). The germline V gene has CDR1 SGHRS and CDR2 YFSETQ. This CDR3 region has 13 residues. Trimming stripped 0 bases from V and 6 bases from J, with 9 bases between. The CDR3 is CASSLGAGDGYTF. CDR3 DNA: TGCGCCAGCAGCTTGGGAGCAGGGGATGGCTACACCTTC.

This rearrangement joins TRBV7-2 to TRBJ2-7; TRBD1 agrees at 10 bases. V lost 3 bases and J lost 5; bases outside the gene matches: 4. The CDR3 covers 14 residues. Per germline, CDR1 SGHTA and CDR2 FQGNSA. CDR3: CASSFRTGGNEQYF. CDR3 in DNA: TGTGCCAGCAGCTTCAGGACAGGGGGGAACGAGCAGTACTTC.

V is TRBV27 and J is TRBJ2-3, with TRBD2 identical over 10 bases. This CDR3 contains 16 residues. Germline trimming cut 1 base from V and 1 base from J; bases unmatched to any gene: 2. Germline V gives CDR1 MNHEY, CDR2 SMNVEV (reference sequence). The CDR3 DNA follows: TGTGCCAGCAGTTTATTAGGGACTAGCGGCACAGATACGCAGTATTTT. Translated: CASSLLGTSGTDTQYF.

The gene calls are TRBV11-2 and TRBJ1-1, with D possibly TRBD1 on 5 matching bases. Germline V gene sequence: CDR1 SGHAT, CDR2 FQNNGV. Trimming stripped 0 bases from V and 5 bases from J, with 10 bases between. The CDR3 runs to 14 residues. This CDR3 is CASSLEGEGTEAFF. CDR3 in DNA: TGTGCCAGCAGCTTAGAGGGGGAGGGGACTGAAGCTTTCTTT.

CDR3 DNA sequence: TGTGCCAGCAGCTTATTTTCGGACATTGGGCTCACTGAAGCTTTCTTT. It codes for CASSLFSDIGLTEAFF. The rearrangement links TRBV7-9 to TRBJ1-1; weak D call: TRBD1 (5 bases). This CDR3 has 16 residues. V was cut by 2 bases and J by 4 bases, with 17 bases left in between. The germline gives CDR1 SEHNR, CDR2 FQNEAQ (reference sequence).

The chain employs TRBV11-3 and TRBJ2-2, with TRBD2 as a possible D gene (6 bases). Trimming pared 1 base from V and 7 bases from J, leaving 7 bases between. CDR3 length: 13 amino acids. CDR1 and CDR2 (germline): SGHNT, YENEEA. The CDR3 reads CASSLARGGELFF. CDR3 bases: TGTGCCAGCAGCTTAGCGCGGGGCGGGGAGCTGTTTTTT.

This rearrangement joins TRBV19 to TRBJ1-2; 9 bases are a match to TRBD1. Trimming removed 7 bases from V and 1 base from J; junction bases left unmatched: 4. Germline loops: CDR1 LNHDA, CDR2 SQIVND (reference sequence). This CDR3 is built from 14 residues. The DNA of the CDR3 is TGTGCCAGTAAAACAGGGGGCAATAACTATGGCTACACCTTC. This encodes CASKTGGNNYGYTF.

This clone was recorded only once. CDR3 coding DNA: TGTGCCAGCAGCTTATCGGGTCAGTCCTACGAGCAGTACTTC. It codes for CASSLSGQSYEQYF. V is TRBV7-3 and J is TRBJ2-7; D is unclear. Trimming left V 2 bases short and J 1 base short, with 9 bases between. This CDR3 contains 14 residues. CDR1 is SGHTA, CDR2 FQGTGA, per germline.

This chain connects TRBV28 to TRBJ2-7, with 11 bases matching TRBD1. V shed 5 bases, J shed 4 bases, and the junction held 7 bases outside the gene matches. The CDR3 contains 15 residues. CDR1 MDHEN and CDR2 SYDVKM come from the germline V gene. The CDR3 spells CASSPGTGGFYEQYV. The CDR3 bases are TGTGCCAGCAGTCCCGGGACAGGGGGTTTTTACGAGCAGTACGTC.

This rearrangement joins TRBV6-1 to TRBJ1-2, with 8 bases lining up with TRBD1. Trimming took 8 bases from V and 4 from J; bases not matched to a gene: 6. The germline V gene has CDR1 MNHNS and CDR2 SASEGT. The CDR3 runs 13 residues. The CDR3 sequence: CASLTGDTYGYTF. The CDR3 nucleotides are TGTGCCAGCCTGACAGGGGATACCTATGGCTACACCTTC.

This chain links TRBV6-1 with TRBJ1-5, with a weak D call TRBD1 (6 bases). The germline gives CDR1 MNHNS, CDR2 SASEGT. The length of the CDR3 is 14 residues. With 3 bases removed from V and 6 bases from J, the gap between germline ends came to 12 bases. The CDR3 loop is CASSDGTGLQPQHF. CDR3 in DNA: TGTGCCAGCAGTGATGGAACAGGGCTTCAGCCCCAGCATTTT.

The rearrangement links TRBV15 to TRBJ2-2, with D uncertain. From germline, CDR1 is LNHNV and CDR2 YYDKDF (reference sequence). The CDR3 loop spans 13 amino acids. V lost 0 bases and J 3 bases, leaving 2 bases between the germline ends. For the CDR3, the DNA is TGTGCCACCAGCAGAGACGACACCGGGGAGCTGTTTTTT. It specifies CATSRDDTGELFF.

The rearrangement uses TRBV4-2 and TRBJ1-1; 9 nucleotides line up with TRBD1. Looked up from germline, CDR1 is LGHNA and CDR2 is YNFKEQ. Trimming at V came to 3 bases and at J to 6 bases, leaving 5 bases not matched to a gene. The CDR3 covers 14 residues. CDR3 nucleotides: TGTGCCAGCAGCCAGGTGGACAGGGGAGCTGAAGCTTTCTTT. Protein product: CASSQVDRGAEAFF.

Note on this clone: The sample carries other DNA sequences with the same CDR3. The chain carries TRBV2 and TRBJ1-1, with TRBD1 matching 9 bases. CDR1 is SNHLY, CDR2 FYNNEI, per germline. The CDR3 is 15 amino acids. V was clipped by 1 base and J by 4 bases; unmatched bases: 4. CDR3 sequence (DNA): TGTGCCAGCAGTGAAGACAGGGGGCGAGGCACTGAAGCTTTCTTT. This sequence encodes CASSEDRGRGTEAFF.

The chain is built from TRBV11-3 and TRBJ2-3, with TRBD2 matching over 8 bases. Unmatched junction bases numbered 12, after V lost 3 bases and J lost 4 bases. The CDR3 length is 17 residues. Germline CDR1 and CDR2: SGHNT and YENEEA. Here the CDR3 reads CASSLKGGRSFADTQYF. The CDR3 bases are TGTGCCAGCAGCTTGAAGGGCGGGAGGAGTTTTGCAGATACGCAGTATTTT.

The gene calls are TRBV7-7 and TRBJ1-5, with no clear D. V lost 2 bases, J lost 4 bases, and 6 bases lay in between. The germline V gene encodes CDR1 SSHAT and CDR2 FNYEAQ (reference sequence). The CDR3 extends over 13 amino acids. This CDR3 reads CASSLRRNQPQHF. CDR3 nucleotides: TGTGCCAGCAGCTTAAGGAGGAATCAGCCCCAGCATTTT. The whole variable domain, filled in from reference TRBV7-7 and TRBJ1-5, reads GAGVSQSPRYKVTKRGQDVTLRCDPISSHATLYWYQQALGQGPEFLTYFNYEAQPDKSGLPSDRFSAERPEGSISTLTIQRTEQRDSAMYRCASSLRRNQPQHFGDGTRLSIL.

V gene TRBV6-1 combines with J gene TRBJ2-7, with 7 bases that match TRBD1. Germline V gene sequence: CDR1 MNHNS, CDR2 SASEGT. The CDR3 is made up of 13 amino acids. J gave up 1 base and V 5 bases, and 2 bases lay outside the gene matches. The CDR3 region has the DNA TGTGCCAGCAGTCAGGGGGAGTCCTACGAGCAGTACGTC. It encodes CASSQGESYEQYV.

The V gene is TRBV2, the J gene TRBJ2-5; 8 bases agree with TRBD2. V shed 9 bases, J shed 3 bases, and the junction held 3 bases outside the gene matches. This CDR3 is 12 amino acids long. Germline CDR1 is SNHLY and CDR2 is FYNNEI. The CDR3 here is CASEAGEETQYF. CDR3 nucleotides: TGTGCCAGTGAAGCGGGGGAAGAGACCCAGTACTTC.

The chain's CDR3 is CASSQDGDRVKDTQYF. As DNA, the CDR3 is TGCGCCAGCAGCCAAGATGGGGACAGGGTTAAAGATACGCAGTATTTT. The genes are TRBV4-1 and TRBJ2-3; 9 positions agree with TRBD1. Germline V gene lookup returns CDR1 MGHRA and CDR2 YSYEKL. The CDR3 spans 16 residues. Losses at the gene ends were 0 bases for V and 5 bases for J; bases not matched to a gene: 6.

The V and J genes are TRBV15 and TRBJ2-3; 7 bases fit TRBD2. Germline CDR1 reads LNHNV; CDR2 reads YYDKDF (reference sequence). The V and J ends lost 7 bases and 2 bases, in that order; junction bases with no gene match: 9. The CDR3 length is 15 residues. CDR3 coding DNA: TGTGCCACCAACCCGAGCGGGATCCCCACAGATACGCAGTATTTT. Amino acid sequence: CATNPSGIPTDTQYF.

CDR3 sequence (DNA): TGCGCCAGCAGTGCCGAGGTACCAGATACGCAGTATTTT. Protein sequence: CASSAEVPDTQYF. The genes are TRBV10-2 and TRBJ2-3; D gene unclear. Germline-derived CDR1 and CDR2 are WSHSY and SAAADI. The length of the CDR3 is 13 residues. With 4 bases removed from V and 4 bases from J, the gap between germline ends came to 9 bases.

CDR3 sequence: CASSMVQGYYGYTF. The CDR3 nucleotides are TGTGCCAGTAGTATGGTTCAGGGTTACTATGGCTACACCTTC. The V call is TRBV19, the J call TRBJ1-2, with D perhaps matching TRBD1 (5 bases). Per the germline V gene, CDR1 is LNHDA and CDR2 is SQIVND (reference sequence). V gave up 3 bases and J gave up 3 bases, with 11 bases separating them. CDR3 size: 14 residues.